This is a list of T cell receptor beta chains from one sample in a study of response to subunit inactivated influenza vaccine. One entry per CDR3 protein, called by TCRdb with MiXCR from the RT-PCR reads. The sample yields about 170,000 distinct CDR3 sequences, about 12% seen once. Separately, the same data were catalogued under a study of T cells expressing NK-cell markers.

The sequencing used CD8+ T cells sorted from PBMCs, collected approximately 13 days after vaccination. The receptors stem from a man aged 45-65 years who received an inactivated influenza vaccine. CDR3s include the opening cysteine and the closing phenylalanine or tryptophan. A D gene is named only where the DNA matches it firmly. Size tells how often a clone was seen (once, few, many) or the class of an expanded clone, and some rows leave it out.

TRBV12-3/TRBV12-4	many	TRBJ1-5	.	13	CASATGGNQPQHF	TGTGCCAGCGCCACCGGCGGGAATCAGCCCCAGCATTTT
TRBV20-1	.	TRBJ1-1	.	15	CSARDNDEQNTEAFF	TGCAGTGCTAGAGATAACGATGAACAGAACACTGAAGCTTTCTTT
TRBV5-1	.	TRBJ2-3	TRBD2	16	CASSGTSGPSTDTQYF	TGCGCCAGCAGCGGGACTAGCGGCCCTAGCACAGATACGCAGTATTTT
TRBV10-2	.	TRBJ2-3	.	16	CASSEIGTLGTDTQYF	TGCGCCAGCAGTGAAATTGGGACATTGGGGACAGATACGCAGTATTTT
TRBV28	.	TRBJ2-2	TRBD2	15	CASRRTSGEAGELFF	TGTGCCAGCCGGCGGACTAGCGGGGAGGCCGGGGAGCTGTTTTTT
TRBV19	.	TRBJ2-7	.	13	CASSIGGAYEQYF	TGTGCCAGTAGTATAGGCGGAGCCTACGAGCAGTACTTC
TRBV12-3/TRBV12-4	.	TRBJ1-1	.	14	CASSLRTVNTEAFF	TGTGCCAGCAGCCTGAGGACAGTGAACACTGAAGCTTTCTTT
TRBV12-3/TRBV12-4	.	TRBJ2-5	.	15	CASSPFWLQDETQYF	TGTGCCAGCAGCCCGTTTTGGCTCCAGGACGAGACCCAGTACTTC
TRBV10-2	.	TRBJ1-4	TRBD1	13	CASRTGSNEKLFF	TGCGCCAGCAGGACAGGGTCTAATGAAAAACTGTTTTTT
TRBV28	.	TRBJ1-2	TRBD1	17	CASSPIWTGLPNYGYTF	TGTGCCAGCAGTCCGATCTGGACAGGACTACCTAACTATGGCTACACCTTC
TRBV30	few	TRBJ2-7	TRBD1	14	CACSDRSISYEQYF	TGTGCCTGCTCGGACAGGTCTATCTCCTACGAGCAGTACTTC
TRBV9	.	TRBJ2-5	.	16	CASSVSPAGRKETQYF	TGTGCCAGCAGCGTAAGTCCAGCGGGCCGAAAAGAGACCCAGTACTTC